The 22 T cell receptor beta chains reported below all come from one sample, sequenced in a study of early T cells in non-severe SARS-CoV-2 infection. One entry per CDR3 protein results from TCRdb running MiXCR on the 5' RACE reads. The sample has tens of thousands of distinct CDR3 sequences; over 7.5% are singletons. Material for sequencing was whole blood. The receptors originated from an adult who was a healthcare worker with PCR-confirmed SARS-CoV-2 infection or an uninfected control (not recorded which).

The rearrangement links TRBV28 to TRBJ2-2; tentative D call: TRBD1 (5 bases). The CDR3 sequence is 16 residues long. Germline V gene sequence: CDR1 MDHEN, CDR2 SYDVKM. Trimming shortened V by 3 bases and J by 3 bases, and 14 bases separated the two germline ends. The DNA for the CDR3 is TGTGCCAGCAGTTTTATCGGCAGGGCCCACACCGGGGAGCTGTTTTTT. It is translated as CASSFIGRAHTGELFF.

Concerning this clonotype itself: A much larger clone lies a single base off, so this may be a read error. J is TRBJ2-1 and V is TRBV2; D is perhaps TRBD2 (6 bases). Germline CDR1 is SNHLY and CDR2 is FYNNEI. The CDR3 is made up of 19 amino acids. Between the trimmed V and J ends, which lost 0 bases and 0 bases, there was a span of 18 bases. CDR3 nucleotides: TGTGCCAGCAGTGAAGCGGAGAAGGGACTCCTGACCTCCTACAATGAGCAGTTCTTC. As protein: CASSEAEKGLLTSYNEQFF.

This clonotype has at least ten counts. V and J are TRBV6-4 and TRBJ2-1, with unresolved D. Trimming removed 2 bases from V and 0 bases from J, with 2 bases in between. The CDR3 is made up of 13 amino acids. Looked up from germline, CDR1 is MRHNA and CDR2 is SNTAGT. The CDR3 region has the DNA TGTGCCAGCAGTGACAGCTCCTACAATGAGCAGTTCTTC. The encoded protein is CASSDSSYNEQFF.

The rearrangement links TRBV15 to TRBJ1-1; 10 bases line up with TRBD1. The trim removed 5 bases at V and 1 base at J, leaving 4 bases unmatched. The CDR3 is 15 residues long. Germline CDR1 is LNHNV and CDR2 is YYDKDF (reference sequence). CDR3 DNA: TGTGCCACCAGCGTGAGACAGGGGGCGAACACTGAAGCTTTCTTT. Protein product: CATSVRQGANTEAFF.

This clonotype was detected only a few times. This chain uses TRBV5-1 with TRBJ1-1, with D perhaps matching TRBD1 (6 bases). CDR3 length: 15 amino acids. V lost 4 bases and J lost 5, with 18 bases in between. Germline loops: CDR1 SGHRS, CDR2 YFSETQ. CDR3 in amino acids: CASSTGQPPGTEAFF. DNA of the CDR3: TGCGCCAGCAGCACAGGACAGCCTCCAGGGACTGAAGCTTTCTTT.

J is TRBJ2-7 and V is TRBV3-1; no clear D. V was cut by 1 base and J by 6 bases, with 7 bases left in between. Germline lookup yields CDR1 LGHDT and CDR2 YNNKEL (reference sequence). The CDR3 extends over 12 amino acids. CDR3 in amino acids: CASSQAGAEQYF. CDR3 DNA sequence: TGTGCCAGCAGCCAAGCAGGCGCCGAGCAGTACTTC.

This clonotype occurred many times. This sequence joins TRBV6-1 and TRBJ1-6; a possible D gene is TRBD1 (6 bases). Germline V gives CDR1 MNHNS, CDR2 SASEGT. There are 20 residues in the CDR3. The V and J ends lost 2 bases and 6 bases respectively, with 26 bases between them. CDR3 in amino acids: CASSEWGSNRDTYFNSPLHF. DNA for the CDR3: TGTGCCAGCAGTGAATGGGGCTCCAACCGGGACACATATTTTAATTCACCCCTCCACTTT.

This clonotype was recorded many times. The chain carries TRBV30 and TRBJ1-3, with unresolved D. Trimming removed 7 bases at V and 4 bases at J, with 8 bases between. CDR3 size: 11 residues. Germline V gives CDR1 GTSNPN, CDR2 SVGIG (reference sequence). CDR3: CALGRGNTIYF. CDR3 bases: TGTGCCTTAGGACGGGGAAACACCATATATTTT. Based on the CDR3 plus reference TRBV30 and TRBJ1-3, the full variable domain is SQTIHQWPATLVQPVGSPLSLECTVEGTSNPNLYWYRQAAGRGLQLLFYSVGIGQISSEVPQNLSASRPQDRQFILSSKKLLLSDSGFYLCALGRGNTIYFGEGSWLTVV.

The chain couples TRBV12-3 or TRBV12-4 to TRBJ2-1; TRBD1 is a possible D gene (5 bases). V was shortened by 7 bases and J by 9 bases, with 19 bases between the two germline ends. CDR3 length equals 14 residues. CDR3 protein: CASTQPGRVVEQFF. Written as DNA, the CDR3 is TGTGCCAGCACCCAACCGGGCAGGGTGGTTGAGCAGTTCTTC.

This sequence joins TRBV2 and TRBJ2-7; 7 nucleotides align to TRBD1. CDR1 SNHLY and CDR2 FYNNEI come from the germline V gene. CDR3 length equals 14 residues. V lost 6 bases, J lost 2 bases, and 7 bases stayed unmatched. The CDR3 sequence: CASSLGQETYEQYF. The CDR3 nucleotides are TGTGCCAGCAGCCTCGGACAGGAAACCTACGAGCAGTACTTC.

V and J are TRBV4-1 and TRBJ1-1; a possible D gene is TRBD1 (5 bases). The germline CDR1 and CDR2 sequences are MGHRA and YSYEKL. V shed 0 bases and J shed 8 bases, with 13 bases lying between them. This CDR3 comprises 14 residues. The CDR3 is CASSQDLGREEAFF. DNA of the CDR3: TGCGCCAGCAGCCAAGATCTGGGCAGGGAGGAAGCTTTCTTT.

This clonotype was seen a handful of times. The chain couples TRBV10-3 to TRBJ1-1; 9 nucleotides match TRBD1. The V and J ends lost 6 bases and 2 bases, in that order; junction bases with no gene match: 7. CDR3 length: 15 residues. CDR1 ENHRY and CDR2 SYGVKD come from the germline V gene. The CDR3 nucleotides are TGTGCCATCAGGGATCCGGGACAGGGAAACACTGAAGCTTTCTTT. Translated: CAIRDPGQGNTEAFF.

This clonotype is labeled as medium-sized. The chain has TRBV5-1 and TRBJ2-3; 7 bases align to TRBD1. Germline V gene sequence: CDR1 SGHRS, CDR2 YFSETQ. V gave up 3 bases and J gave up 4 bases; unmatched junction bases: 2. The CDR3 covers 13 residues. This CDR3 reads CASSWDRSDTQYF. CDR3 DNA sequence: TGCGCCAGCAGCTGGGACAGATCAGATACGCAGTATTTT.

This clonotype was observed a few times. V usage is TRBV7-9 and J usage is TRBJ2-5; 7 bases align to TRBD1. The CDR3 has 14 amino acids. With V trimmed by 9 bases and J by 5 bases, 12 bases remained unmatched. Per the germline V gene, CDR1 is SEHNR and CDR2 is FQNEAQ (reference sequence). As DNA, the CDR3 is TGTGCCAGTGTACAGGGGATGGTTGGTGAGACCCAGTACTTC. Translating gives CASVQGMVGETQYF. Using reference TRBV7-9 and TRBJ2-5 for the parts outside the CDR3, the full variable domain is DTGVSQNPRHKITKRGQNVTFRCDPISEHNRLYWYRQTLGQGPEFLTYFQNEAQLEKSRLLSDRFSAERPKGSFSTLEIQRTEQGDSAMYLCASVQGMVGETQYFGPGTRLLVL.

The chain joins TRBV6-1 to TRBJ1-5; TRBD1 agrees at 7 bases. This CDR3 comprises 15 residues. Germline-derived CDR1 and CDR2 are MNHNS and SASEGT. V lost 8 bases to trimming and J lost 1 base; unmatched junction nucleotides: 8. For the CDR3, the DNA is TGTGCCAGCCGGCGAACAGGGGTCAGCAATCAGCCCCAGCATTTT. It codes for CASRRTGVSNQPQHF.

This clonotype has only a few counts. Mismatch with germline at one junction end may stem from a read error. The CDR3: CANSFLAAGTSTDTQYF. In DNA form, the CDR3 reads TGTGCCAACAGCTTTCTAGCTGCAGGAACTAGCACAGATACGCAGTATTTT. This chain joins TRBV11-1 and TRBJ2-3; tentative D call: TRBD2 (5 bases). This CDR3 is 17 amino acids long. Germline V lookup: CDR1 SGHAT, CDR2 FQDESV (reference sequence).

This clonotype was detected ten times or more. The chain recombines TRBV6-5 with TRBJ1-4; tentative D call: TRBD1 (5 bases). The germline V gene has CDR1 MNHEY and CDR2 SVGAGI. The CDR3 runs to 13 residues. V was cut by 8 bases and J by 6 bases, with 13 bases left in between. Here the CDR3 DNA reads TGTGCCAGCCCCCAGGGAGTCTATGAAAAACTGTTTTTT. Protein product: CASPQGVYEKLFF.

The CDR3 region is CASSSAGARAKNIQYF. The DNA of the CDR3 is TGTGCCAGCAGCTCCGCGGGGGCGAGGGCCAAAAACATTCAGTACTTC. The chain employs TRBV7-8 and TRBJ2-4; D is perhaps TRBD2 (7 bases). The CDR3 totals 16 residues. The V end was cut by 4 bases, the J end by 1 base, with 14 bases between. Per the germline V gene, CDR1 is SGHVS and CDR2 is FQNEAQ.

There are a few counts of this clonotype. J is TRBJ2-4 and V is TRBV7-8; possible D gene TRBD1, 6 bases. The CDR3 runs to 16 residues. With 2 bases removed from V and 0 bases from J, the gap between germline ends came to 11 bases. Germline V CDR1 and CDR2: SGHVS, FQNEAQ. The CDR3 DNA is TGTGCCAGCAGCTTAAAAGGACAGATAGCCAAAAACATTCAGTACTTC. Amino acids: CASSLKGQIAKNIQYF.

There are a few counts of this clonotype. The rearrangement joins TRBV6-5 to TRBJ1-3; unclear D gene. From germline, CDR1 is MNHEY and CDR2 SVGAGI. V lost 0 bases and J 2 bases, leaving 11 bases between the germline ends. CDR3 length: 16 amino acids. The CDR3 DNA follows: TGTGCCAGCAGTTACTCGGCACGAGCCACTGGAAACACCATATATTTT. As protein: CASSYSARATGNTIYF.

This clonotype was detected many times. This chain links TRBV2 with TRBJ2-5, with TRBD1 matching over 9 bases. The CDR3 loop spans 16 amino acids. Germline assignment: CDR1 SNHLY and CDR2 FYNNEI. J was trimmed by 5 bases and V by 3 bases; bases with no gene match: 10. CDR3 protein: CASSEHRTGVSETQYF. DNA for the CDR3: TGTGCCAGCAGTGAGCATAGGACAGGGGTGTCGGAGACCCAGTACTTC.

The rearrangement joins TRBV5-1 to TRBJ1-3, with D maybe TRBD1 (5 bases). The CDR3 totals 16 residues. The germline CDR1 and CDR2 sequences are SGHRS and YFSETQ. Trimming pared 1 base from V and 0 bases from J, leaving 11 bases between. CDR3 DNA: TGCGCCAGCAGCTTGAATAACAGGATCTCTGGAAACACCATATATTTT. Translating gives CASSLNNRISGNTIYF. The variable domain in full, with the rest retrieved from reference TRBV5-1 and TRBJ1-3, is KAGVTQTPRYLIKTRGQQVTLSCSPISGHRSVSWYQQTPGQGLQFLFEYFSETQRNKGNFPGRFSGRQFSNSRSEMNVSTLELGDSALYLCASSLNNRISGNTIYFGEGSWLTVV.